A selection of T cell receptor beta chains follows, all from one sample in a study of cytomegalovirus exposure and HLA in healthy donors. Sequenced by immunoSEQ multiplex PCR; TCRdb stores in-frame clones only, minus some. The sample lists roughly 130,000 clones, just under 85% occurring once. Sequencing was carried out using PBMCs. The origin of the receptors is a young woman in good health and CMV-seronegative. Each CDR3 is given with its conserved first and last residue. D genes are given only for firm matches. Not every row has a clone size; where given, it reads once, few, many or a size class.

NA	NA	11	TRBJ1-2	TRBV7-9	TGTGCCAGCAGCTCCAACAGTATTCACACCTTC	CASSSNSIHTF
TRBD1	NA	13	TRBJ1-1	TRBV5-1	TGCGCCAGCAGCTCGCCAGGACAGGGAAAAGCTTTCTTT	CASSSPGQGKAFF
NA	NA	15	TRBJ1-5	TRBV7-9	TGTGCCAGCAGCTCGGGTGACAGCTTTAATCAGCCCCAGCATTTT	CASSSGDSFNQPQHF
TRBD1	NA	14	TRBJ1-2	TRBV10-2	TGCGCCAGCAGTGATACCCAGGGGGAGGAGGGCTACACCTTC	CASSDTQGEEGYTF
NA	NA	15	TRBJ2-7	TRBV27	TGTGCCAGCAGTCCCGGACAGCATCTAACCTACGAGCAGTACTTC	CASSPGQHLTYEQYF
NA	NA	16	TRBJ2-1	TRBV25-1	TGTGCCAGCAGTGAATCGCGACAGCGGAGGGGCAATGAGCAGTTCTTC	CASSESRQRRGNEQFF
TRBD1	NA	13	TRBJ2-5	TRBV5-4	TGTGCCAGCAGCTCGACAGGGGGGGAGACCCAGTACTTC	CASSSTGGETQYF
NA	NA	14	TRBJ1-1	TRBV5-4	TGTGCCAGCAGCTTACAGGGCTTGAGGACTGAAGCTTTCTTT	CASSLQGLRTEAFF
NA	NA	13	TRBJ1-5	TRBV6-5	TGTGCCAGCAGTTACGCATACTTGCAGCCCCAGCATTTT	CASSYAYLQPQHF
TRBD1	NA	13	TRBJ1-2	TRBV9	TGTGCCAGCAGGCGGGACAGCTACTATGGCTACACCTTC	CASRRDSYYGYTF
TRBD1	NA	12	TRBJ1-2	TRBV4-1	TGCGCCAGCAGCCGACAGGGCTATGGCTACACCTTC	CASSRQGYGYTF
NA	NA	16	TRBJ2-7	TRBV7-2	TGTGCCAGCAGCTTAGATGTTGTCCAGGGGTGGTACGAGCAGTACTTC	CASSLDVVQGWYEQYF
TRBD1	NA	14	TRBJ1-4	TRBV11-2	TGTGCCAGCAGCCCGACAGGGGTTCGCGAAAAACTGTTTTTT	CASSPTGVREKLFF
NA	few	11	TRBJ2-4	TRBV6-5	TGTGCCAGCAGAACGGAGAACATTCAGTACTTC	CASRTENIQYF
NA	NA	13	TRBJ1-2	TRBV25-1	TGTGCCAGCAGTGAACAGGGTATCTATGGCTACACCTTC	CASSEQGIYGYTF
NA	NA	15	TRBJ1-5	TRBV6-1	TGTGCCAGCAGTGTGGAGTGGGGGCGCAATCAGCCCCAGCATTTT	CASSVEWGRNQPQHF
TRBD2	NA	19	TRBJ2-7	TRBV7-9	TGTGCCAGCAGCTTAGGGCCTATGAGCGGGGGGGCGAGCTCCTACGAGCAGTACTTC	CASSLGPMSGGASSYEQYF
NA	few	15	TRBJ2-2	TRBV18	TGTGCCAGCTCATCGGACAGCACGAACACCGGGGAGCTGTTTTTT	CASSSDSTNTGELFF
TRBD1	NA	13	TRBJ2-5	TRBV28	TGTGCCATCACAGGGGGACTCAGGAAGACCCAGTACTTC	CAITGGLRKTQYF
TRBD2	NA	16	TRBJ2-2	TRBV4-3	TGCGCCAGCAGCCAAGGGGCGGGGGTGAACACCGGGGAGCTGTTTTTT	CASSQGAGVNTGELFF